These T cell receptor beta chains were read from a single sample in a study of blood T cell repertoires in COVID-19. Using immunoSEQ multiplex PCR, the repertoire was profiled, and TCRdb retains in-frame clones only, with some absent. The table has some 190,000 clones, 75% to 85% seen once. The sample consisted of peripheral blood. The source of these receptors is a man in his sixties with acute or convalescent COVID-19. The CDR3 runs from the conserved cysteine through the conserved F or W. D genes are given only for firm matches. Clone size is shown for a subset of rows, as once, few, many or a class of expanded clone.

clone size	V gene	D gene	J gene	CDR3 protein	CDR3 DNA
.	TRBV6-6	TRBD2	TRBJ2-1	CASSYSSGSGSHEQFF	TGTGCCAGCAGTTACTCGAGTGGTAGCGGGAGCCATGAGCAGTTCTTC
once	TRBV6-5	TRBD2	TRBJ2-3	CASSYPRTSPDTQYF	TGTGCCAGCAGTTACCCCCGGACTAGTCCAGATACGCAGTATTTT
once	TRBV2	TRBD2	TRBJ2-7	CARGLAGAGYEQYF	TGTGCCAGGGGACTAGCGGGAGCTGGGTACGAGCAGTACTTC
.	TRBV27	.	TRBJ1-5	CASSFPNQPQHF	TGTGCCAGCAGTTTCCCAAATCAGCCCCAGCATTTT
.	TRBV20-1	TRBD1	TRBJ2-7	CSASDDPVGQGRYEQYF	TGCAGTGCTAGTGATGATCCGGTGGGACAGGGGCGATACGAGCAGTACTTC
.	TRBV9	.	TRBJ2-3	CASTSFDSSGDTQYF	TGTGCCAGCACCTCATTTGACTCGAGCGGAGATACGCAGTATTTT
.	TRBV5-1	TRBD1	TRBJ1-4	CASSLNDRGPYEKLFF	TGCGCCAGCAGCTTGAACGACAGGGGGCCCTACGAAAAACTGTTTTTT
.	TRBV29-1	.	TRBJ1-2	CSAVRGRRYGYTF	TGCAGCGCAGTACGGGGAAGGAGGTATGGCTACACCTTC
.	TRBV3-1/TRBV3-2	TRBD1	TRBJ1-2	CASSQRLLSPRQGGYGYTF	TGTGCCAGCAGCCAACGACTCCTATCCCCCCGACAGGGAGGCTATGGCTACACCTTC
once	TRBV19	.	TRBJ1-1	CASKRGGYTEAFF	TGTGCCAGTAAACGGGGGGGGTACACTGAAGCTTTCTTT
.	TRBV7-2	.	TRBJ2-1	CASSLIPYYSEQFF	TGTGCCAGCAGCTTAATTCCCTACTATAGTGAGCAGTTCTTC
.	TRBV3-1/TRBV3-2	.	TRBJ1-6	CASSHSQALHF	TGTGCCAGCAGCCACAGCCAGGCCCTCCACTTT
.	TRBV4-2	.	TRBJ1-6	CASSQVGELGNSPLHF	TGTGCCAGCAGCCAAGTAGGGGAATTAGGTAATTCACCCCTCCACTTT
once	TRBV6-5	TRBD1	TRBJ1-5	CASRAGGGQPQHF	TGTGCCAGCAGAGCAGGGGGCGGGCAGCCCCAGCATTTT
.	TRBV5-5	.	TRBJ1-5	CASSLVGGNQPQHF	TGTGCCAGCAGCTTAGTGGGAGGCAATCAGCCCCAGCATTTT
.	TRBV15	.	TRBJ1-5	CATSRQQAQPQHF	TGTGCCACCAGCAGACAGCAGGCTCAGCCCCAGCATTTT
.	TRBV15	.	TRBJ1-5	CATSRDSGGGSNQPQHF	TGTGCCACCAGCAGAGATTCCGGGGGAGGAAGCAATCAGCCCCAGCATTTT
.	TRBV9	.	TRBJ2-7	CASSEGDRSYEQYF	TGTGCCAGCAGCGAGGGAGATCGCTCCTACGAGCAGTACTTC
few	TRBV27	.	TRBJ1-6	CASSSTGGSPLHF	TGTGCCAGCAGTTCTACGGGGGGATCACCCCTCCACTTT
.	TRBV2	TRBD1	TRBJ1-4	CASSGDRVTGEKLFF	TGTGCCAGCAGCGGCGACAGGGTAACTGGGGAAAAACTGTTTTTT
.	TRBV6-2/TRBV6-3	TRBD2	TRBJ2-1	CASSFSPSGGYNEQFF	TGTGCCAGCAGCTTCTCACCTAGCGGGGGCTACAATGAGCAGTTCTTC
once	TRBV6-1	.	TRBJ1-2	CASSEGAGYTF	TGTGCCAGCAGTGAAGGAGCTGGCTACACCTTC
.	TRBV6-5	TRBD1	TRBJ1-1	CASSHLRTGLPEAFF	TGTGCCAGCAGTCATCTCCGGACAGGCCTTCCTGAAGCTTTCTTT
.	TRBV5-1	.	TRBJ2-7	CASSLSTGSGLSYEQYF	TGCGCCAGCAGCTTGTCGACTGGTAGCGGCCTCTCCTACGAGCAGTACTTC
once	TRBV6-1	.	TRBJ1-2	CASSEGGNNYGYTF	TGTGCCAGCAGTGAAGGGGGCAATAACTATGGCTACACCTTC
.	TRBV19	.	TRBJ2-4	CASSIAYRDLTKNIQYF	TGTGCCAGTAGTATCGCCTACAGGGACCTTACCAAAAACATTCAGTACTTC
.	TRBV10-1	TRBD2	TRBJ2-3	CASSGLRGGETDTQYF	TGCGCCAGCAGTGGTTTACGGGGGGGCGAGACAGATACGCAGTATTTT
.	TRBV4-1	TRBD2	TRBJ2-2	CASSQIAGLYTGELFF	TGCGCCAGCAGCCAAATAGCGGGTCTCTACACCGGGGAGCTGTTTTTT